Following are 12 T cell receptor beta chains from one sample sequenced in a study of radiation and T cells in renal cell carcinoma. Data came from immunoSEQ multiplex PCR; TCRdb stores just in-frame clones and leaves some out. The table shows roughly 120,000 clones, with approximately 80% occurring only once. The time point is: blood 2 weeks post-SBRT. Treatment specified: 15 Gy SBRT to primary tumor, nephrectomy 4 weeks later. This sample comprised blood, obtained from a patient whose treatment included radiotherapy and nephrectomy. All receptors come from a woman aged 55-75 years with renal cell carcinoma.

J is TRBJ2-1 and V is TRBV19; 8 nucleotides line up with TRBD1. Germline values: CDR1 LNHDA, CDR2 SQIVND (reference sequence). The CDR3 has 15 amino acids. The V gene end was trimmed by 6 bases and the J gene end by 6 bases; junction bases not matched to a gene: 10. This CDR3 is CASSFQGARGNEQFF. The CDR3, as DNA: TGTGCCAGTAGCTTCCAGGGGGCGAGGGGCAATGAGCAGTTCTTC.

The rearrangement joins TRBV7-6 to TRBJ2-2; TRBD2 is a possible D gene (7 bases). Trimming cost V 4 bases and J 9 bases, with 21 bases left between them. This CDR3 spans 16 amino acids. Germline V gives CDR1 SGHVS, CDR2 FNYEAQ. CDR3 bases: TGTGCCAGCAGCTCTAGGCGGATAGGGGGGGACCGGGAGCTGTTTTTT. Protein sequence: CASSSRRIGGDRELFF.

The chain employs TRBV27 and TRBJ2-3; no clear D. Germline-derived CDR1 and CDR2 are MNHEY and SMNVEV (reference sequence). V lost 2 bases to trimming and J lost 2 bases, with 11 bases between them. This CDR3 is 15 amino acids long. CDR3 nucleotide sequence: TGTGCCAGCAGTTTAAAGGGTGTGAACACAGATACGCAGTATTTT. Translation gives CASSLKGVNTDTQYF.

This clone was observed a handful of times. The chain uses TRBV10-3 and TRBJ2-5; D gene unclear. V lost 6 bases, J lost 5 bases, and 13 bases lay in between. CDR1 is ENHRY and CDR2 is SYGVKD in the germline V gene. This CDR3 is 13 amino acids long. The CDR3, as DNA: TGTGCCATCAGCTCAGCCCCCGGGGAGACCCAGTACTTC. Translation gives CAISSAPGETQYF.

This chain links TRBV11-2 with TRBJ2-5; no firm D call. This CDR3 has 14 residues. With 3 bases removed from V and 5 bases from J, the gap between germline ends came to 13 bases. Germline-derived CDR1 and CDR2 are SGHAT and FQNNGV. The CDR3: CASSFTSASETQYF. The DNA for the CDR3 is TGTGCCAGCAGCTTTACGTCGGCTTCCGAGACCCAGTACTTC.

The chain uses TRBV9 and TRBJ1-4; tentatively, D is TRBD1 (6 bases). Trimming left V 1 base short and J 4 bases short, with 11 bases between. The CDR3 extends over 15 amino acids. Germline CDR1 reads SGDLS; CDR2 reads YYNGEE. The CDR3 nucleotides are TGTGCCAGCAGCGTATCTGAGGGGGGTAATGAAAAACTGTTTTTT. Its translation: CASSVSEGGNEKLFF. The entire variable domain, with the rest obtained from reference TRBV9 and TRBJ1-4, is as follows: DSGVTQTPKHLITATGQRVTLRCSPRSGDLSVYWYQQSLDQGLQFLIQYYNGEERAKGNILERFSAQQFPDLHSELNLSSLELGDSALYFCASSVSEGGNEKLFFGSGTQLSVL.

This clone was picked up one time. V usage is TRBV9 and J usage is TRBJ1-4; 8 positions agree with TRBD1. CDR1 SGDLS and CDR2 YYNGEE come from the germline V gene. The CDR3 length is 15 residues. V was clipped by 4 bases and J by 7 bases; unmatched bases: 9. This CDR3 is CASSFRTGLAEKLFF. CDR3 bases: TGTGCCAGCAGCTTCCGGACAGGGCTGGCTGAAAAACTGTTTTTT. The whole variable domain, remainder taken from reference TRBV9 and TRBJ1-4, is DSGVTQTPKHLITATGQRVTLRCSPRSGDLSVYWYQQSLDQGLQFLIQYYNGEERAKGNILERFSAQQFPDLHSELNLSSLELGDSALYFCASSFRTGLAEKLFFGSGTQLSVL.

This chain links TRBV27 with TRBJ1-2, with 8 bases identical to TRBD1. V was clipped by 6 bases and J by 3 bases; unmatched bases: 3. The germline V gene has CDR1 MNHEY and CDR2 SMNVEV (reference sequence). The length of the CDR3 is 13 residues. For the CDR3, the DNA is TGTGCCAGCAGCCTGGACAGGGACTATGGCTACACCTTC. Residues: CASSLDRDYGYTF.

The chain links TRBV28 to TRBJ2-2, with 12 nucleotides matching TRBD1. CDR3 length equals 15 residues. Germline V gene sequence: CDR1 MDHEN, CDR2 SYDVKM. V shed 6 bases and J 7 bases; nucleotides not matched to a gene: 6. CDR3 region: CASRLGTGGFGELFF. The CDR3, as DNA: TGTGCCAGCAGGCTAGGGACAGGGGGCTTCGGGGAGCTGTTTTTT.

The CDR3 loop is CASGDRIRNTEAFF. In DNA, the CDR3 is TGTGCCAGCGGGGATCGGATCCGGAACACTGAAGCTTTCTTT. The chain links TRBV27 to TRBJ1-1; D is unclear. Germline-derived CDR1 and CDR2 are MNHEY and SMNVEV (reference sequence). Trimming took 8 bases from V and 1 from J, leaving 14 bases between them. The CDR3 has 14 residues.

The chain uses TRBV6-1 and TRBJ2-3, with D possibly being TRBD1 (5 bases). The CDR3 length is 13 residues. Germline V gene data show CDR1 as MNHNS and CDR2 as SASEGT. Trimming cost V 4 bases and J 3 bases, with 8 bases left between them. CDR3 sequence: CASSGTPTDTQYF. Here the CDR3 DNA reads TGTGCCAGCAGTGGGACACCTACAGATACGCAGTATTTT.

CDR3 residues: CASSQDPGSTDTQYF. The CDR3 coding sequence is TGCGCCAGCAGCCAAGATCCGGGTTCCACAGATACGCAGTATTTT. This chain uses TRBV4-1 with TRBJ2-3, with D uncertain. The CDR3 sequence is 15 residues long. The V end lost 0 bases, the J end lost 2 bases, and 9 bases lay between the germline ends. Germline CDR1 MGHRA, CDR2 YSYEKL.